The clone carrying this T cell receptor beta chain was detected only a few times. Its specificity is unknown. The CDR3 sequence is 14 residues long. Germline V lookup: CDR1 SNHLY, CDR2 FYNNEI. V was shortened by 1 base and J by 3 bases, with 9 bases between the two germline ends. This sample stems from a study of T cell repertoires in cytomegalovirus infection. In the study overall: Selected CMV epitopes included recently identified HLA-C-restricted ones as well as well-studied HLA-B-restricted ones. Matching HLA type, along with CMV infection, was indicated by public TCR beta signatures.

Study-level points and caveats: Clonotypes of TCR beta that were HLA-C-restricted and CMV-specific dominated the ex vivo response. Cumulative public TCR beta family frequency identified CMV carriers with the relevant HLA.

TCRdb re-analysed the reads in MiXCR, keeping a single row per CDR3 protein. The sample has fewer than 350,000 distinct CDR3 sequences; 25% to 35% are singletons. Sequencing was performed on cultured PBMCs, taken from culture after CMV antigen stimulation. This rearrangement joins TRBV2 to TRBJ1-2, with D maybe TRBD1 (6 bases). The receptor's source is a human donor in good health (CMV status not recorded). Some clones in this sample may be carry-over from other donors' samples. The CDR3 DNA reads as TGTGCCAGCAGTGAAGTGGGGGCAGACTATGGCTACACCTTC. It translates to CASSEVGADYGYTF.